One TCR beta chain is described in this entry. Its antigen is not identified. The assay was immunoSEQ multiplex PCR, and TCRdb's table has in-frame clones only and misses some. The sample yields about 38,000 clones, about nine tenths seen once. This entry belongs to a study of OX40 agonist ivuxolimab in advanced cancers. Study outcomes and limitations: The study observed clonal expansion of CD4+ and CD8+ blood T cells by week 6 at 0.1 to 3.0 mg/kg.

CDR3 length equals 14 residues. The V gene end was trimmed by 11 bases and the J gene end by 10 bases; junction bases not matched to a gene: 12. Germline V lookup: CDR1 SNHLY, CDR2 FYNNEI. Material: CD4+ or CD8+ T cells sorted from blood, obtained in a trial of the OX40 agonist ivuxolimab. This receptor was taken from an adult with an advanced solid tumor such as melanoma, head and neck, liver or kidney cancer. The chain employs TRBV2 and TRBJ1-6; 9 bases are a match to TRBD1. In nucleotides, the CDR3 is TGTGCCGGAACCCGGGACAGGGAAGGGTCACCCCTCCACTTT. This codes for CAGTRDREGSPLHF.